The present entry profiles one T cell receptor (beta chain) with its context. Its antigen is not yet known. Base qualities are missing; no much larger clone stands one base away. The cohort was made up of about 610 healthy bone marrow donors. Cohort members were all nominally healthy when sampled, although unrecorded immune exposures were likely present. The donor tested CMV seronegative, placing the donor among the 350 to 400 seronegative members of the cohort. A peripheral blood sample was provided by each donor, and peripheral blood mononuclear cells were used for TCR beta sequencing. The Qiagen DNeasy Blood Extraction Kit was used to extract genomic DNA from the blood cell samples. This specimen belongs to a study of cytomegalovirus exposure and HLA in healthy donors (dated by TCRdb to about 2017). Looking at the study overall: In an earlier analysis of 450 to 750 of the donors, approximately 300 Gb of sequence data and 100 million or so unique TCR beta sequences from 150 million to 200 million T cells were reported. Across approximately 400 genotyped donors of the cohort, an average of approximately 200,000 unique TCR beta nucleotide sequences per donor were sequenced, and 15% to 20% of those sequences were non-productive. The study aimed to test whether cataloging public T cell receptors could reveal signatures of past pathogen exposure. To predict cytomegalovirus infection status, the study brought together high-throughput TCR immunosequencing, statistical association of individual TCRs with disease status, and machine learning. Using immunosequencing, the study profiled T cell repertoires from 500 to 800 subjects and related those repertoires to cytomegalovirus serostatus. Four or five DR-DQ haplotypes were treated as single units for association and clustering because of strong linkage in the cohort. HLA typing included class I and class II loci at four-digit resolution. In an earlier analysis of a few hundred of the donors, high-throughput TCR beta sequencing was used to judge whether each TCR beta V gene segment behaved as functional or pseudogenic. A later analysis re-examined previously published TCR beta repertoires from about 700 donors and added high-resolution HLA genotyping to investigate patterns of TCR occurrence. Donor age, sex, ethnicity and CMV serostatus were collected together with the repertoire data. Typing coverage varied by locus: about 620-630 donors for A, B, C, DRB1 and DQB1; approximately 520 for DQA1; more than 600 for DPA1; around 490 for DPB1. Roughly 300 gigabases of sequencing data and 70 million to 100 million unique TCR sequences made up an early release that covered over 550 HLA-typed donors. In a later genetic analysis, genome-wide SNP genotypes for about three fifths of the roughly 670 donors were used, and that subset was treated as a discovery cohort. Of the roughly 410 genotyped donors, 81% were placed in the genetic ancestry cluster associated with self-reported Caucasian donors. All discovery cohort repertoires had been generated using a single sequencing platform. A separate validation cohort of more than 100 different subjects was used in addition to the roughly 620-subject first cohort. The later analysis used no new phenotypic data to find candidate immune exposures, relying instead on TCR beta sequences and their occurrence across donors.

Overall results and qualifications from the work: Because HLA typing was unavailable for some donors at each locus, only the typed subset was used in association tests. Because counts were too low, approximately 15 rarely observed V segments, including chromosome 9 orphons, were excluded from the earlier analysis of some 590 of the donors. In an earlier analysis of approximately 600 of the donors, most TCR beta V segments were observed in productive rearrangements about 87% or about 30% of the time, broadly matching IMGT annotations. In a later analysis, TCR association rates were found to vary across HLA loci, with the most associated TCRs seen for DRB1 alleles and the fewest for HLA-C alleles. In a later analysis, most CMV-associated TCR beta chains were found to appear HLA-restricted, with HLA associations seemingly driven largely by CMV exposure. A later genetic analysis reported fewer N-insertions in productive TCRs among donors in an Asian-associated ancestry cluster than the roughly 700-donor mean. A cluster of highly shared sequence variants was judged likely to be a technical artifact of the sequencing pipeline. Sequencing depth was assumed to be roughly uniform across donors in the presence/absence analyses, though that assumption may not hold. Because the 87-base-pair reads could not distinguish some IMGT-functional V segments, including TRBV6-2 and TRBV6-3, those segments were excluded. Immune exposure information for the cohort was limited to CMV serostatus. In a later analysis, HLA-associated TCR beta chains showed more clonal expansion and lower generation probabilities than non-associated chains that were equally common. Strong co-occurrence of HLA alleles, especially DR and DQ, made assigning TCR associations to individual alleles difficult. Specific HLA alleles were associated with 15,000 to 20,000 TCR beta sequences at a false discovery rate of 0.05 in a later analysis. In vitro tests confirmed that a few of the cytomegalovirus-associated TCR beta chains recognize cytomegalovirus antigens. Linkage disequilibrium might explain the correlated functional status among segregating V segments, but an unknown experimental factor could not be excluded. A further reported finding was that TCR beta sequences accurately predicted the HLA-A and HLA-B alleles for most subjects in the first cohort. The study listed approximately 150 TCR beta chains as associated with cytomegalovirus. Cytomegalovirus status was reported to be diagnosed by the classifier with high specificity and sensitivity in both the original and validation cohorts. This cohort had only TCR beta chains sequenced, and the lack of alpha or paired-chain data limited which features could be detected. In a later analysis, several top co-occurrence clusters were reported to appear linked to parvovirus B19, influenza, CMV and Epstein-Barr virus. A later genetic analysis associated a missense DCLRE1C variant with V-gene and J-gene trimming of TCR beta chains, and an independent cohort replicated the association. The authors suggested that the approach could potentially be extended to other disease states and immunological phenotypes. Most TCR sequences were observed very rarely across donors, whereas some public TCRs were present in many individuals.

The CDR3 goes from the cysteine to the phenylalanine over 13 residues. Kept here is only the CDR3 DNA, which spans 39 bases and is read in frame from base 1. Trimming costs V 6 bases and J 4 bases, and their ends lie 15 bases apart. From a lookup of the germline V gene (reference sequence), CDR1 and CDR2 are GTSNPN and SVGIG. Libraries were constructed by the immunoSEQ multiplex PCR assay. The multiplex PCR relied on a mix of 60 forward primers for TCR Vbeta segments and 13 reverse primers for TCR Jbeta segments. The CDR3 region of rearranged TCR beta genes was amplified from genomic DNA with a multiplex PCR assay. On the Illumina HiSeq System, the amplified TCR beta libraries were sequenced as 87-base-pair reads. Regarding the original processing steps: Across the 670 or so repertoires, a later analysis counted 78 million or so unique TCR beta chains, around 10 million of which were shared by at least two donors. A nearest-neighbor algorithm error-corrected the raw reads and collapsed the reads into unique sequences, merging closely related sequences to remove PCR and sequencing errors. Alignment of CDR3 sequences to IMGT reference sequences was used to assign V, D and J gene segments. For a sequence to be retained, at least a six-nucleotide match to both a V gene segment and a J gene segment was required. A rearrangement was called productive if the CDR3 had no stop codons and remained in frame with V and J, and every other rearrangement was called non-productive. CDR3 was defined according to IMGT convention as the region running from the second conserved V-encoded cysteine to the conserved J-encoded phenylalanine. In an earlier analysis of around 570 of the donors, sequences lacking an unambiguous match to a single V gene segment were excluded. An earlier analysis of about 590 of the donors classified V segments as functional when productive rearrangements were above 56.7% and as segregating when the standard deviation between donors was above 5%. To diagnose cytomegalovirus status from the catalog of TCR beta chain sequences, a statistical classification framework was built. A later analysis assigned V and J genes by comparing TCR nucleotide sequences with IMGT/GENE-DB human TR gene sequences. In a later analysis, CDR3 sequences and most-parsimonious VDJ recombination scenarios were assigned using the TCRdist pipeline. In a later analysis, each TCR beta chain was defined by its CDR3 amino acid sequence together with its V-gene family, and reads lacking a unique V-gene family were excluded. A later analysis removed 550 to 650 highly shared, low-generation-probability nucleotide sequences to deal with suspected cross-contamination and a sequencing artifact. A later analysis calculated a clonal expansion index for each public chain from normalized within-repertoire ranks of inferred template counts. Generation probabilities in a later analysis came from a VDJ recombination model fitted to out-of-frame rearrangements, and those results were checked against IGoR. In a later analysis, TCR-TCR, TCR-HLA and TCR-CMV co-occurrence was scored with hypergeometric tests, and a repertoire-size bias correction was applied to TCR pairs. False discovery rates were estimated in a later analysis by permuting HLA or CMV assignments 20 times. In a later analysis, co-occurring TCRs were grouped using DBSCAN, and TCRdist sequence similarity was added for clustering within HLA-allele-positive subsets. For co-occurrence clustering, repertoires with fewer than 30,000 or more than 120,000 public chains were excluded, along with several repertoires with anomalous nucleotide sharing. TCRdb retrieved this table from immuneACCESS and kept in-frame rearrangements only. Not all clones are present; in checked studies, unresolved V genes account for under half, and no reason is known for the remainder. For V, J and clone size, that table is used; D and trimming come from the DNA. For this sample the table gives over 150,000 clones, of which over 75% were detected only once. The ten largest make up approximately 4.5% of the sample.

The sample comprised PBMCs. The chain links TRBV30 with TRBJ1-2; the D gene lacks a confident call. This clonotype was obtained from a middle-aged man in good health and CMV-seronegative. The sequence in DNA is TGTGCCTGTGTCTATGGGCAAAGCTATGGCTACACCTTC. It codes for CACVYGQSYGYTF.